This is a list of T cell receptor beta chains from one sample in a study of cytomegalovirus exposure and HLA in healthy donors. Using immunoSEQ multiplex PCR, the repertoire was profiled, and TCRdb retains in-frame clones only, with some absent. The table shows under 250,000 clones, with about 80% occurring only once. The sample taken for sequencing was PBMCs. The receptors stem from a man younger than 35 in good health and CMV-seronegative. The CDR3 runs from the conserved cysteine through the conserved F or W. A D gene is named only where the DNA matches it firmly. Only part of the rows carry a size: once, few, many, or a class if the clone is expanded.

d_call,v_call,j_call,clone_size,cdr3_length,cdr3_aa,cdr3_nt
-,TRBV5-1,TRBJ1-2,-,16,CASSSLFGAENYGYTF,TGCGCCAGCAGCTCTCTTTTTGGAGCGGAGAACTATGGCTACACCTTC
-,TRBV5-1,TRBJ2-6,-,15,CASSLAVAGANVLTF,TGCGCCAGCAGCTTGGCGGTTGCTGGGGCCAACGTCCTGACTTTC
TRBD2,TRBV29-1,TRBJ2-7,-,13,CSVGMREGYEQYF,TGCAGCGTTGGTATGCGGGAGGGCTACGAGCAGTACTTC
TRBD2,TRBV5-1,TRBJ2-7,-,16,CASSLAPAGGLYEQYF,TGCGCCAGCAGCTTGGCCCCAGCGGGAGGGCTTTACGAGCAGTACTTC
TRBD1,TRBV18,TRBJ1-1,-,13,CASSPPTGGLAFF,TGTGCCAGCTCACCACCGACAGGGGGCTTGGCTTTCTTT
-,TRBV2,TRBJ1-4,-,14,CASRTSSTNEKLFF,TGTGCCAGCAGGACAAGTTCAACTAATGAAAAACTGTTTTTT
-,TRBV6-1,TRBJ2-6,-,20,CASSEEQGLSRLSGANVLTF,TGTGCCAGCAGTGAAGAACAGGGTCTGAGTCGTCTCTCTGGGGCCAACGTCCTGACTTTC
TRBD1,TRBV19,TRBJ2-5,-,16,CASSGGTGTYQETQYF,TGTGCCAGTAGTGGGGGGACAGGCACGTACCAAGAGACCCAGTACTTC
-,TRBV20-1,TRBJ1-1,few,11,CSAKDYTEAFF,TGCAGTGCCAAGGACTACACTGAAGCTTTCTTT
TRBD2,TRBV7-9,TRBJ2-7,-,15,CASSLGLADLNEQYF,TGTGCCAGCAGCCTGGGACTAGCGGACCTCAACGAGCAGTACTTC
TRBD1,TRBV27,TRBJ1-5,-,15,CASSVRQGAGQPQHF,TGTGCCAGCAGTGTACGACAGGGGGCAGGTCAGCCCCAGCATTTT
-,TRBV5-1,TRBJ2-7,-,12,CASSLGGYEQYF,TGCGCCAGCAGCTTGGGAGGGTACGAGCAGTACTTC
TRBD2,TRBV5-1,TRBJ2-5,-,19,CASSLGVRYGGRRLETQYF,TGCGCCAGCAGCTTGGGAGTTCGGTATGGCGGGAGGCGGTTGGAGACCCAGTACTTC
-,TRBV5-1,TRBJ1-4,-,13,CASSRGVREKLFF,TGCGCCAGCAGTCGGGGGGTGCGGGAAAAACTGTTTTTT
-,TRBV6-5,TRBJ2-7,-,16,CASSYLGGAGTREQYF,TGTGCCAGCAGTTACCTCGGAGGGGCAGGGACGAGGGAGCAGTACTTC
TRBD1,TRBV2,TRBJ2-7,-,13,CANSGQGAYEQYF,TGTGCCAACAGTGGACAGGGGGCCTACGAGCAGTACTTC
-,TRBV5-1,TRBJ2-5,few,16,CASSPQVTGYGETQYF,TGCGCCAGCAGCCCTCAGGTTACAGGGTACGGGGAGACCCAGTACTTC
-,TRBV10-2,TRBJ1-5,-,15,CASSDSGAPVQPQHF,TGCGCCAGCAGTGATTCAGGGGCGCCCGTTCAGCCCCAGCATTTT
TRBD2,TRBV10-2,TRBJ2-1,-,17,CASSDHTGTSRRNEQFF,TGCGCCAGCAGTGACCACACCGGGACTAGCCGTCGCAATGAGCAGTTCTTC
-,TRBV27,TRBJ2-1,-,14,CASSLSGSRGEQFF,TGTGCCAGCAGTTTGTCCGGGAGTCGGGGTGAGCAGTTCTTC
TRBD2,TRBV6-5,TRBJ2-1,few,15,CASSFTRTSGTNQFF,TGTGCCAGCAGTTTCACAAGGACTAGCGGGACAAACCAGTTCTTC
-,TRBV19,TRBJ2-7,-,15,CASSIDRANSYEQYF,TGTGCCAGTAGTATAGACAGGGCGAACTCCTACGAGCAGTACTTC
TRBD1,TRBV5-1,TRBJ1-1,-,14,CASSPGQGHIEAFF,TGCGCCAGCAGCCCAGGACAGGGGCATATTGAAGCTTTCTTT
-,TRBV7-9,TRBJ2-7,few,12,CSSSLNTYEQYF,TGTTCCAGCAGCTTAAATACCTACGAGCAGTACTTC
-,TRBV5-4,TRBJ1-2,once,14,CASSSRAGLYGYTF,TGTGCCAGCAGTTCCCGAGCGGGACTCTATGGCTACACCTTC
-,TRBV6-6,TRBJ1-5,-,12,CASSHPVEPQHF,TGTGCCAGCAGCCACCCGGTTGAGCCCCAGCATTTT
-,TRBV5-1,TRBJ1-1,-,17,CASSLAEGTVLNTETFF,TGCGCCAGCAGCTTAGCAGAGGGTACAGTTTTAAACACTGAAACTTTCTTT
-,TRBV28,TRBJ1-2,-,13,CATTGGNDYGYTF,TGTGCCACCACGGGGGGGAATGACTATGGCTACACCTTC
TRBD1,TRBV5-4,TRBJ1-1,-,14,CASTFGQGETEAFF,TGTGCCAGCACCTTCGGACAGGGGGAGACTGAAGCTTTCTTT
TRBD1,TRBV10-3,TRBJ1-4,few,14,CAITEDRGREKLFF,TGTGCCATCACAGAGGACAGGGGAAGGGAAAAACTGTTTTTT
TRBD2,TRBV5-6,TRBJ2-7,few,15,CASSLLTGGPYEQYF,TGTGCCAGCAGCTTGCTGACGGGAGGGCCCTACGAGCAGTACTTC
TRBD1,TRBV7-9,TRBJ1-2,-,14,CASSSGQGNYGYTF,TGTGCCAGCAGCTCGGGACAGGGAAACTATGGCTACACCTTC
-,TRBV7-9,TRBJ2-2,-,10,CVVNTGELFF,TGTGTCGTGAACACCGGGGAGCTGTTTTTT
-,TRBV5-5,TRBJ1-1,-,11,CASNPGTEAFF,TGTGCCAGCAACCCAGGGACTGAAGCTTTCTTT
-,TRBV6-5,TRBJ1-6,few,15,CASKGGTLYNSPLHF,TGTGCCAGCAAGGGGGGGACCCTCTATAATTCACCCCTCCACTTT
-,TRBV2,TRBJ2-2,-,11,CASSYAGELFF,TGTGCCAGCAGTTATGCCGGGGAGCTGTTTTTT
TRBD2,TRBV30,TRBJ2-5,few,13,CAWSRTSGGGEYF,TGTGCCTGGAGTCGTACTAGCGGGGGGGGAGAGTACTTC
-,TRBV7-9,TRBJ2-5,-,15,CASSLRVAYQETQYF,TGTGCCAGCAGCCTTCGGGTGGCCTACCAAGAGACCCAGTACTTC
TRBD1,TRBV6-4,TRBJ2-1,-,16,CASSLYSGQGGNEQFF,TGTGCCAGCAGTCTGTATTCCGGACAGGGGGGCAATGAGCAGTTCTTC
TRBD1,TRBV10-2,TRBJ1-4,few,15,CASRANRGTNEKLFF,TGCGCCAGCAGAGCTAACAGGGGAACTAATGAAAAACTGTTTTTT
TRBD2,TRBV2,TRBJ2-1,-,14,CASAGLAAYNEQFF,TGTGCCAGCGCTGGACTAGCGGCCTACAATGAGCAGTTCTTC